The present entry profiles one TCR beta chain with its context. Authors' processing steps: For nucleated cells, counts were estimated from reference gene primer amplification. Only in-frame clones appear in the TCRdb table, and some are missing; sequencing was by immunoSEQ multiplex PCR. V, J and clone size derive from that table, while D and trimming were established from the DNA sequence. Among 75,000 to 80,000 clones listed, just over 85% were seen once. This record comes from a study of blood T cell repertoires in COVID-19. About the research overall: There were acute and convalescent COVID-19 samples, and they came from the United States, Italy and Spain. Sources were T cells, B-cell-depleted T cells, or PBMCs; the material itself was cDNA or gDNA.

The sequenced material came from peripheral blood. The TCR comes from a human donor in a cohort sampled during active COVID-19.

The CDR3 loop reads CASSLMGPSGRGDEQFF. The CDR3 coding sequence is TGTGCCAGCAGCTTAATGGGTCCTAGCGGGAGAGGTGATGAGCAGTTCTTC. This chain joins TRBV7-3 and TRBJ2-1, with 10 bases matching TRBD2. The length of the CDR3 is 17 residues. Germline loops: CDR1 SGHTA, CDR2 FQGTGA. V dropped 1 base and J dropped 8; count of bases not matched to a gene: 11.